This T cell receptor beta chain came from a study of molecular identifiers for immune sequencing clone quantification. General study points: The share of molecules held by clones above 20 RNA copies was over 99% in effector cells and under 1% in naive cells. Same-barcode identical TCR molecules could make highly expanded clones look smaller than they are.

Libraries from naive CD8 cells were generated from approximately 22,000 to 940,000 sorted cells (with 10%, 30% or 50% RNA). CDR3 length equals 15 residues. V was pared by 4 bases and J by 2 bases, with 15 bases between. The germline V gene has CDR1 WSHSY and CDR2 SAAADI. As previously described, bulk TCR libraries were made using listed TCR primers. TCRdb reprocessed the PCR reads via MiXCR and lists one record per CDR3 protein. The sample lists about 63,000 distinct CDR3 sequences, over 15% occurring once. This clonotype has ten or more counts. Antigen: not known. This clonotype originated in a human donor in good health. Some libraries in this study had Jurkat cell RNA spiked in. Sequenced: naive CD8+ T cells from blood, with Jurkat cell RNA spiked in. The subset is: FACS-sorted CD8+CD4-CCR7+CD45RA+ naive T cells. The chain joins TRBV10-2 to TRBJ2-7; D not certain. CDR3 sequence: CASSVSLVSPYEQYF. The CDR3 DNA reads TGCGCCAGCAGTGTTAGTCTAGTGTCCCCCTACGAGCAGTACTTC.